The 29 T cell receptor beta chains reported below all come from one sample, sequenced in a study of shared clonotypes between healthy human individuals. Profiled with immunoSEQ multiplex PCR; TCRdb holds only in-frame clones, not every one. The data show over a million clones, 75% to 85% seen once. Source material: memory CD4+ T cells from PBMCs. Specified subset: CD45RA-negative fraction. Receptor source: a man between 18 and 29 years old in good health. Some clones in this sample may be carry-over from other donors' samples.

In this sample, this clone turned up a few times. Distinct nucleotide sequences in the sample also encode this CDR3. The chain combines TRBV29-1 with TRBJ1-1; possible D gene TRBD1, 5 bases. This CDR3 has 13 residues. The germline gives CDR1 SQVTM, CDR2 ANQGSEA. The V and J ends lost 3 bases and 1 base respectively, with 9 bases between them. CDR3 sequence reads: CSVDRGANTEAFF. The CDR3 bases are TGCAGCGTTGATCGAGGGGCGAACACTGAAGCTTTCTTT.

V is TRBV6-5 and J is TRBJ2-7, with TRBD1 matching 9 bases. The length of the CDR3 is 15 residues. CDR1 and CDR2 from the germline V gene are MNHEY and SVGAGI. With V trimmed by 3 bases and J by 3 bases, 6 bases remained unmatched. The CDR3 DNA sequence: TGTGCCAGCAGTTATGCGGGACAGGGTTTCTACGAGCAGTACTTC. It specifies CASSYAGQGFYEQYF.

The chain recombines TRBV29-1 with TRBJ2-1; D is uncertain. Germline V gene sequence: CDR1 SQVTM, CDR2 ANQGSEA. CDR3 length equals 13 residues. V lost 0 bases and J 4 bases, leaving 7 bases between the germline ends. The CDR3 sequence: CSVEDQTYNEQFF. The CDR3 nucleotides read TGCAGCGTTGAAGATCAGACTTACAATGAGCAGTTCTTC.

The rearrangement links TRBV7-9 to TRBJ2-7, with D possibly being TRBD1 or TRBD2 (5 bases each). The CDR3 has 14 residues. V was clipped by 5 bases and J by 0 bases, with 11 bases between them. CDR1 and CDR2 from the germline V gene are SEHNR and FQNEAQ (reference sequence). This CDR3 is CASSMGRVSYEQYF. The CDR3 DNA sequence: TGTGCCAGCAGCATGGGACGGGTCTCCTACGAGCAGTACTTC. The complete variable domain, with remaining parts taken from reference TRBV7-9 and TRBJ2-7, reads DTGVSQNPRHKITKRGQNVTFRCDPISEHNRLYWYRQTLGQGPEFLTYFQNEAQLEKSRLLSDRFSAERPKGSFSTLEIQRTEQGDSAMYLCASSMGRVSYEQYFGPGTRLTVT.

The genes are TRBV30 and TRBJ2-7; a possible D gene is TRBD2 (6 bases). The CDR3 totals 15 residues. Germline assignment: CDR1 GTSNPN and CDR2 SVGIG (reference sequence). The V end was cut by 2 bases, the J end by 9 bases, with 23 bases between. CDR3 nucleotide sequence: TGTGCCTGGAGTATACCAGAGACTAGGGCGGGGCCGCAGTACTTC. As protein: CAWSIPETRAGPQYF.

The CDR3 here is CASNGPAETQYF. The CDR3, as DNA: TGTGCCAGCAATGGACCGGCGGAGACCCAGTACTTC. The genes are TRBV5-4 and TRBJ2-5; no clear D. The germline V gene has CDR1 SGHNT and CDR2 YYREEE (reference sequence). This CDR3 is built from 12 residues. The germline V and J ends were trimmed by 6 bases and 5 bases, with 11 bases remaining between them.

The V and J genes are TRBV18 and TRBJ1-1; perhaps TRBD1 as D (6 bases). The CDR3 covers 14 residues. Trimming removed 4 bases at V and 8 bases at J, with 17 bases between. Germline CDR1 reads KGHSH; CDR2 reads LQKENI. The CDR3, as DNA: TGTGCCAGCTCACTACAGGGAATAGTAGGAGAAGCTTTCTTT. This translates into CASSLQGIVGEAFF.

This clone appeared once. The chain joins TRBV18 to TRBJ2-5; D call uncertain. CDR1 KGHSH and CDR2 LQKENI come from the germline V gene. The CDR3 sequence is 12 residues long. Trimming stripped 6 bases from V and 1 base from J, with 6 bases between. CDR3 amino acids: CASSVGQETQYF. CDR3 nucleotide sequence: TGTGCCAGCTCGGTTGGCCAAGAGACCCAGTACTTC.

This clone has just a few counts. The chain employs TRBV4-1 and TRBJ1-2; maybe TRBD1 (5 bases). The CDR3 totals 15 residues. Trimming removed 3 bases at V and 3 bases at J, with 14 bases between. Germline CDR1 reads MGHRA; CDR2 reads YSYEKL. DNA for the CDR3: TGCGCCAGCAGCCACCCTCCGCGGGGGGACTATGGCTACACCTTC. As protein: CASSHPPRGDYGYTF.

Only one count was recorded for this clone. This chain joins TRBV6-6 and TRBJ2-1; D not certain. V was cut by 8 bases and J by 0 bases, with 5 bases left in between. The germline gives CDR1 MNHNY, CDR2 SVGAGI (reference sequence). The CDR3 spans 12 residues. The DNA of the CDR3 is TGTGCCAGCGCTAGCTCCTACAATGAGCAGTTCTTC. Protein sequence: CASASSYNEQFF.

This clone was observed a handful of times. This chain links TRBV28 with TRBJ2-7; a weak D match, TRBD2 (6 bases). CDR3 size: 14 residues. Germline V gene lookup returns CDR1 MDHEN and CDR2 SYDVKM. V shed 3 bases and J shed 0 bases, with 9 bases lying between them. The CDR3 here is CASSLEGISYEQYF. Here the CDR3 DNA reads TGTGCCAGCAGTTTGGAGGGGATCTCCTACGAGCAGTACTTC.

The CDR3 is CASSEPGSGTGYGYTF. CDR3 sequence (DNA): TGTGCCAGCAGCGAACCTGGCTCGGGGACAGGCTATGGCTACACCTTC. The chain employs TRBV5-4 and TRBJ1-2; TRBD1 matches 8 bases. The ends lost 4 bases at V and 4 bases at J; junction bases unmatched: 12. The CDR3 sequence is 16 residues long. Germline CDR1 SGHNT, CDR2 YYREEE (reference sequence).

The DNA of the CDR3 is TGTGCCAGCAGGGGACTCAGGGGGGGAAAGGCTTTCTTT. Encoded protein: CASRGLRGGKAFF. This sequence joins TRBV28 and TRBJ1-1, with TRBD1 matching 7 bases. CDR1 MDHEN and CDR2 SYDVKM come from the germline V gene. This CDR3 region has 13 residues. V dropped 6 bases and J dropped 11; count of bases not matched to a gene: 12.

This sequence joins TRBV19 and TRBJ2-7, with D possibly TRBD1 on 6 matching bases. The CDR3 sequence is 13 residues long. Germline CDR1 LNHDA, CDR2 SQIVND (reference sequence). Trimming shortened V by 5 bases and J by 6 bases, and 14 bases separated the two germline ends. This CDR3 reads CASSSDSKREQYF. The CDR3 nucleotides are TGTGCCAGTAGTTCGGACAGCAAGCGCGAGCAGTACTTC.

This clone was detected once. This clone may be a read error of a much larger clone one base away. The sample contains more than one DNA sequence encoding this CDR3. This chain connects TRBV5-6 to TRBJ2-5, with TRBD1 matching over 8 bases. This CDR3 is 15 amino acids long. Germline values: CDR1 SGHDT, CDR2 YYEEEE. V shed 0 bases, J shed 4 bases, and the junction held 5 bases outside the gene matches. The CDR3 DNA sequence: TGTGCCAGCAGCTTGGTGGCAGGGGGCCGAGAGACCCAGTACTTC. It specifies CASSLVAGGRETQYF.

This clone has just a few counts. The chain carries TRBV28 and TRBJ2-7, with 7 bases matching TRBD2. V gave up 10 bases and J gave up 4 bases; unmatched junction bases: 13. This CDR3 is built from 14 residues. From germline, CDR1 is MDHEN and CDR2 SYDVKM. CDR3: CATRPPGGVYEQYF. Here the CDR3 DNA reads TGTGCCACCCGCCCGCCGGGGGGTGTGTACGAGCAGTACTTC.

The chain links TRBV6-5 to TRBJ2-7; a possible D gene is TRBD2 (6 bases). The CDR3 covers 13 residues. Germline V gene sequence: CDR1 MNHEY, CDR2 SVGAGI. Trimming took 7 bases from V and 0 from J, leaving 10 bases between them. The chain's CDR3 is CASTRGDSYEQYF. The DNA of the CDR3 is TGTGCCAGCACCCGCGGGGACTCCTACGAGCAGTACTTC.

The chain combines TRBV7-8 with TRBJ2-2, with 12 bases fitting TRBD2. V shed 1 base, J shed 6 bases, and the junction held 3 bases outside the gene matches. There are 16 residues in the CDR3. Per germline, CDR1 SGHVS and CDR2 FQNEAQ. DNA for the CDR3: TGTGCCAGCAGCTTAGGACTAGCGGGAGCGGCCGGGGAGCTGTTTTTT. The encoded protein is CASSLGLAGAAGELFF.

This sequence joins TRBV28 and TRBJ2-5, with 7 positions matching TRBD1. In germline, CDR1 is MDHEN, CDR2 SYDVKM. Unmatched junction bases numbered 9, after V lost 4 bases and J lost 1 base. The CDR3 has 16 residues. CDR3 sequence: CASSSTPGTAQETQYF. For the CDR3, the DNA is TGTGCCAGCAGTTCAACTCCCGGGACAGCCCAAGAGACCCAGTACTTC.

This clone was observed a few times. This same CDR3 is encoded by further DNA sequences in the sample. The V and J genes are TRBV29-1 and TRBJ1-1; unclear D gene. Germline lookup yields CDR1 SQVTM and CDR2 ANQGSEA. The germline V and J ends were trimmed by 4 bases and 1 base, with 7 bases remaining between them. This CDR3 region has 12 residues. The DNA of the CDR3 is TGCAGCGTTGTAGGCAGGAACACTGAAGCTTTCTTT. It codes for CSVVGRNTEAFF.

V and J are TRBV28 and TRBJ2-4; the D gene is possibly TRBD1 (5 bases). Germline V gene sequence: CDR1 MDHEN, CDR2 SYDVKM. Trimming removed 6 bases from V and 7 bases from J, with 16 bases in between. The CDR3 has 14 residues. CDR3 loop: CASSTRVLVNIQYF. The CDR3 nucleotides are TGTGCCAGCAGCACCAGGGTTTTGGTGAACATTCAGTACTTC.

The rearrangement links TRBV2 to TRBJ2-1, with TRBD2 matching over 9 bases. The CDR3 sequence is 16 residues long. Germline V gives CDR1 SNHLY, CDR2 FYNNEI. With V trimmed by 3 bases and J by 4 bases, 7 bases remained unmatched. The CDR3 DNA reads TGTGCCAGCAGTGAGGCTAGCGGGACTCTTTACAATGAGCAGTTCTTC. Translation: CASSEASGTLYNEQFF.

The rearrangement joins TRBV11-1 to TRBJ1-1; D call uncertain. Germline V gives CDR1 SGHAT, CDR2 FQDESV (reference sequence). The CDR3 spans 14 residues. V was trimmed by 1 base and J by 11 bases, leaving 17 bases between them. Here the CDR3 reads CASSLEVASPGAFF. The CDR3 DNA reads as TGTGCCAGCAGCTTAGAAGTGGCCAGTCCCGGGGCTTTCTTT.

V gene TRBV7-9 combines with J gene TRBJ2-7, with a weak D call TRBD1 (5 bases). V lost 9 bases, J lost 1 base, and 13 bases lay in between. The germline CDR1 and CDR2 sequences are SEHNR and FQNEAQ (reference sequence). The CDR3 spans 13 residues. CDR3 in DNA: TGTGCCAGTCTTACCGCAGGGTCCTACGAGCAGTACTTC. Amino acid sequence: CASLTAGSYEQYF.

The chain has TRBV6-6 and TRBJ1-2; D gene unclear. The CDR3 contains 15 residues. Germline CDR1 MNHNY, CDR2 SVGAGI (reference sequence). V gave up 2 bases and J gave up 1 base, with 11 bases separating them. The CDR3 reads CASSYPGSSNYGYTF. CDR3 nucleotide sequence: TGTGCCAGCAGTTACCCGGGCAGCAGTAACTATGGCTACACCTTC.

The chain uses TRBV29-1 and TRBJ2-2, with no clear D. Germline lookup yields CDR1 SQVTM and CDR2 ANQGSEA. The CDR3 totals 11 residues. Trimming took 2 bases from V and 16 from J, leaving 14 bases between them. In DNA, the CDR3 is TGCAGCGTTGAAAACCCCGGCGAGGAGTTTTTT. It specifies CSVENPGEEFF.

The CDR3 region has the DNA TGTGCCAGCAGCTTAGGACCAGAGGGGGACACTGAAGCTTTCTTT. It translates to CASSLGPEGDTEAFF. V usage is TRBV5-4 and J usage is TRBJ1-1; D is perhaps TRBD1 (6 bases). V lost 2 bases and J lost 3, with 14 bases in between. CDR3 length: 15 amino acids. CDR1 and CDR2 from the germline V gene are SGHNT and YYREEE (reference sequence).

The chain uses TRBV2 and TRBJ1-2, with TRBD1 matching over 7 bases. The CDR3 is made up of 16 amino acids. Germline V gene data show CDR1 as SNHLY and CDR2 as FYNNEI. V lost 3 bases to trimming and J lost 7 bases; unmatched junction nucleotides: 14. Here the CDR3 reads CASSEEVGGGAGGYTF. CDR3 nucleotides: TGTGCCAGCAGTGAGGAAGTAGGAGGGGGCGCGGGTGGCTACACCTTC. Full variable domain (missing parts from reference TRBV2 and TRBJ1-2): EPEVTQTPSHQVTQMGQEVILRCVPISNHLYFYWYRQILGQKVEFLVSFYNNEISEKSEIFDDQFSVERPDGSNFTLKIRSTKLEDSAMYFCASSEEVGGGAGGYTFGSGTRLTVV.

With regard to this clone: An end of the junction differs from the germline gene, which may be a read error. V gene TRBV7-9 combines with J gene TRBJ2-5, with D possibly being TRBD1 (6 bases). CDR1 and CDR2 (germline): SEHNR, FQNEAQ (reference sequence). The CDR3 length is 12 residues. CDR3 loop: CASSLERDPGDF. CDR3 in DNA: TGTGCCAGCAGCTTAGAGCGAGACCCAGGGGACTTC.